This is a list of T cell receptor beta chains from one sample in a study of blood T cell repertoires in COVID-19. Sequencing was performed with immunoSEQ multiplex PCR; in TCRdb, only in-frame clones are kept and a portion is missing. Of roughly 200,000 clones listed, approximately 79% are singletons. The sample consisted of PBMCs or T cells enriched from blood (not recorded which). The receptors shown here come from a woman in her sixties or seventies with acute COVID-19. Each CDR3 is given with its conserved first and last residue. A D gene is named only where the DNA matches it firmly. Only part of the rows carry a size: once, few, many, or a class if the clone is expanded.

size	V	D	J	DNA	CDR3
.	TRBV5-1	.	TRBJ1-2	TGCGCCAGCAGTGGCACCGACTATGGCTACACCTTC	CASSGTDYGYTF
many	TRBV5-4	.	TRBJ2-6	TGTGCCAGCAGCGTGGACAATTCTGGGGCCAACGTCCTGACTTTC	CASSVDNSGANVLTF
once	TRBV4-2	.	TRBJ1-3	TGTGCCAGCAGCCCATGGGGGCTTCCTGGCTCTGGAAACACCATATATTTT	CASSPWGLPGSGNTIYF
.	TRBV20-1	.	TRBJ2-1	TGCAGTGCTAGAGATCTTGATAGACAGTTCTTC	CSARDLDRQFF
few	TRBV10-3	TRBD1	TRBJ2-3	TGTGCCACCCGGACAGGGTCGGGCACAGATACGCAGTATTTT	CATRTGSGTDTQYF
.	TRBV6-5	.	TRBJ2-7	TGTGCCAGCAGTAGCCGCCCGCCCCCCTACGAGCAGTACTTC	CASSSRPPPYEQYF
.	TRBV9	.	TRBJ2-3	TGTGCCAGCAGCGTAGATGGTCTAACGCAGTATTTT	CASSVDGLTQYF
.	TRBV4-1	TRBD1	TRBJ2-7	TGCGCCAGCTCTTTTGAGGGGGCTTACGAGCAGTACTTC	CASSFEGAYEQYF
.	TRBV6-2/TRBV6-3	TRBD1	TRBJ1-2	TGTGCCAGCAGCCTCCGGGACAGCTATGGCTACACCTTC	CASSLRDSYGYTF
.	TRBV3-1/TRBV3-2	.	TRBJ1-5	TGTGCCAGCAGCCTCCAGGGTGGGGTGGGACAGCCCCAGCATTTT	CASSLQGGVGQPQHF
.	TRBV12-5	TRBD1	TRBJ1-2	TGTGCTAGTGGTTTGGCAGGGGGACTCTATGGCTACACCTTC	CASGLAGGLYGYTF
.	TRBV2	.	TRBJ1-2	TGTGCCAGCATCCCCCCCCCGCGGGAGGGCTACACCTTC	CASIPPPREGYTF
.	TRBV4-2	TRBD1	TRBJ1-6	TGTGCCAGCAGCCAAGTCGGGGGACAGTTCAATTCACCCCTCCACTTT	CASSQVGGQFNSPLHF
.	TRBV27	TRBD1	TRBJ1-6	TGTGCCAGCAGCCCGGGACAGCTCACTACCTTTAGCTCCTATAATTCACCCCTCCACTTT	CASSPGQLTTFSSYNSPLHF
.	TRBV7-9	.	TRBJ1-1	TGTGCCAGCAGCTTAGGAACACAGAGAAACACTGAAGCTTTCTTT	CASSLGTQRNTEAFF
medium-sized	TRBV6-5	.	TRBJ2-3	TGTGCCGCAACGGGAATCAGCACAGATACGCAGTATTTT	CAATGISTDTQYF
.	TRBV19	TRBD1	TRBJ1-2	TGTGCCAGTAGACTAGACAGGGACTATGGCTACACCTTC	CASRLDRDYGYTF
.	TRBV5-4	TRBD1	TRBJ1-2	TGTGCCAGCAGCTCCGGGACAGGGGGTAACTATGGCTACACCTTC	CASSSGTGGNYGYTF
.	TRBV10-3	.	TRBJ2-1	TGTGCCATCAGTGAGGGTGCTCTAAATGAGCAGTTCTTC	CAISEGALNEQFF
.	TRBV11-2	TRBD2	TRBJ2-3	TGTGCCAGCAGCCCATCGCAACTAGCGGAAGAAACCACAGATACGCAGTATTTT	CASSPSQLAEETTDTQYF
.	TRBV4-1	.	TRBJ1-2	TGCGCCAGCAGCCAAGCAACTGGTCCTAACTATGGCTACACCTTC	CASSQATGPNYGYTF
.	TRBV5-5	.	TRBJ1-1	TGTGCCAGCAGCCCCCCCAGGAGGGCGAACACTGAAGCTTTCTTT	CASSPPRRANTEAFF
few	TRBV24-1	.	TRBJ1-2	TGTGCCACCAGTGAAGAGGGAAACTATGGCTACACCTTC	CATSEEGNYGYTF
.	TRBV5-1	.	TRBJ1-1	TGCGCCAGCAGCTTGGGCGGGGTTAACACTGAAGCTTTCTTT	CASSLGGVNTEAFF
.	TRBV6-5	TRBD1	TRBJ2-2	TGTGCCAGCAGCCGGGACAGGGTCCGAGGGGAGCTGTTTTTT	CASSRDRVRGELFF